This entry features one T cell receptor (beta chain) sequence. Its cognate antigen is unknown. This specimen belongs to a study of T cells in Graves' hyperthyroidism and ophthalmopathy. Study-wide points: Blood samples included most of the expanded thyroid clonotypes exceeding 0.001. Ophthalmopathy, as predicted by the model, came a median around 7 months after the prediction.

The CDR3 regions of TCR beta were amplified from RNA transcripts. Researchers ran a first-round RT-PCR on the TCR CDR3 using the HTBI primer set. MiXCR was run by TCRdb on the multiplex PCR reads, yielding one entry per CDR3 protein. The sample has approximately 500,000 distinct CDR3 sequences, under 60% seen once. The junction had 10 bases not matched to a gene; V was cut back by 1 base and J by 5 bases. Germline CDR1 is SQVTM and CDR2 is ANQGSEA. The CDR3 spans 15 residues. Patients were excluded for uncontrolled infection, other autoimmune disease, pregnancy or lactation. Sequenced material: peripheral blood or thyroid tissue (not recorded which). The genes are TRBV29-1 and TRBJ2-5; TRBD2 matches at 7 bases. The sequence derives from a woman between 18 and 29 years old with Graves' hyperthyroidism. CDR3 sequence: CSVEGPPGGWETQYF. The CDR3 DNA sequence: TGCAGCGTTGAAGGGCCCCCGGGGGGATGGGAGACCCAGTACTTC.